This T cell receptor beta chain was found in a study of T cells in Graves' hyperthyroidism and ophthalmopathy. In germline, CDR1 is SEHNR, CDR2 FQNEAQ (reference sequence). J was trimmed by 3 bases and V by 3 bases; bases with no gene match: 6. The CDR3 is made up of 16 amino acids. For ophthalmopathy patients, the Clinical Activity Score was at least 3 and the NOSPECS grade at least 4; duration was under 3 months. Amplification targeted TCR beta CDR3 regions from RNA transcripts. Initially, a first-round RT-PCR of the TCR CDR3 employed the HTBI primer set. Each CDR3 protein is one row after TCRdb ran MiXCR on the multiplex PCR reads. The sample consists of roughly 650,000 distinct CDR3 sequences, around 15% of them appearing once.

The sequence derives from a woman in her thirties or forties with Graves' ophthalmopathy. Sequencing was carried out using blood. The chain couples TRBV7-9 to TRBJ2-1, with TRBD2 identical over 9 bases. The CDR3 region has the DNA TGTGCCAGCAGCTTCGGCGGGGGGGGGGGCTACAATGAGCAGTTCTTC. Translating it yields CASSFGGGGGYNEQFF.